These 20 T cell receptor beta chains were sequenced from one sample in a study of long-term antiretroviral therapy in people with HIV. Run at survey level, the immunoSEQ assay was version v3.0. The protocol was immunoSEQ multiplex PCR, while the TCRdb copy is restricted to in-frame clones and leaves out a portion. The sample holds fewer than 45,000 clones; roughly four fifths are singletons and the top ten take 10% to 15%. Sequencing used unsorted PBMCs, obtained 0.3 years after starting antiretroviral therapy. These receptors were collected from a man aged 18 to 30 with HIV.

This clone is a singleton in its sample. The chain is built from TRBV25-1 and TRBJ2-7, with unresolved D. V was cut by 7 bases and J by 4 bases, with 14 bases left in between. The CDR3 consists of 13 residues. Germline V CDR1 and CDR2: MGHDK, SYGVNS. The CDR3, as DNA: TGTGCCAGCACGGAACCCGGCTCTTACGAGCAGTACTTC. Translation: CASTEPGSYEQYF.

The chain combines TRBV7-9 with TRBJ2-1, with 7 bases aligning to TRBD2. The CDR3 is 14 residues long. Losses at the gene ends were 1 base for V and 7 bases for J; bases not matched to a gene: 4. Germline CDR1 and CDR2: SEHNR and FQNEAQ (reference sequence). The DNA of the CDR3 is TGTGCCAGCAGCTTAGGCGGGAGAGGAAATGAGCAGTTCTTC. Its translation: CASSLGGRGNEQFF.

This clone came up a few times. The chain links TRBV7-8 to TRBJ2-5, with TRBD1 matching over 10 bases. The V segment lost 3 bases and the J segment 5 bases; nucleotides outside the gene matches: 3. Germline assignment: CDR1 SGHVS and CDR2 FQNEAQ. The CDR3 length is 14 residues. CDR3 DNA: TGTGCCAGCAGCTTGACAGGGGGCACTGAGACCCAGTACTTC. Its translation is CASSLTGGTETQYF.

The rearrangement links TRBV7-9 to TRBJ2-5; 8 bases align to TRBD2. This CDR3 is 15 amino acids long. Germline V gene sequence: CDR1 SEHNR, CDR2 FQNEAQ (reference sequence). J gave up 5 bases and V 3 bases, and 8 bases lay outside the gene matches. The CDR3 here is CASSLDGGAGETQYF. The CDR3 DNA sequence: TGTGCCAGCAGCTTGGACGGGGGGGCAGGGGAGACCCAGTACTTC.

This rearrangement joins TRBV14 to TRBJ1-1; a possible D gene is TRBD1 (5 bases). V was trimmed by 4 bases and J by 0 bases, leaving 12 bases between them. The CDR3 runs 15 residues. CDR1 is SGHDN, CDR2 FVKESK, per germline. For the CDR3, the DNA is TGTGCCAGCAGCCCCCGGGGACCGCTGAACACTGAAGCTTTCTTT. This sequence encodes CASSPRGPLNTEAFF.

The chain joins TRBV6-6 to TRBJ1-2; D call uncertain. Germline V gene data show CDR1 as MNHNY and CDR2 as SVGAGI (reference sequence). With 0 bases removed from V and 4 bases from J, the gap between germline ends came to 12 bases. This CDR3 has 15 amino acids. The CDR3 region is CASSYSSTSLYGYTF. The CDR3 DNA is TGTGCCAGCAGTTACTCGTCCACATCCCTCTATGGCTACACCTTC.

In its sample, this clone was seen once. V is TRBV6-4 and J is TRBJ2-3, with 14 nucleotides matching TRBD2. J was trimmed by 4 bases and V by 6 bases; bases with no gene match: 3. The CDR3 is made up of 15 amino acids. The germline gives CDR1 MRHNA, CDR2 SNTAGT. The CDR3 DNA reads as TGTGCCAGCAGCCCGACTAGCGGGGGGGCAGATACGCAGTATTTT. It is translated as CASSPTSGGADTQYF.

The chain couples TRBV6-5 to TRBJ2-2; D not certain. This CDR3 has 12 amino acids. In germline, CDR1 is MNHEY, CDR2 SVGAGI. Deletions cut 7 bases from V and 7 bases from J, with 10 bases between. The CDR3 sequence is CASTYPGGELFF. The DNA of the CDR3 is TGTGCCAGCACCTACCCCGGCGGGGAGCTGTTTTTT.

The chain links TRBV29-1 to TRBJ2-1; a possible D gene is TRBD2 (5 bases). V lost 7 bases, J lost 10 bases, and 14 bases lay in between. Germline V gene sequence: CDR1 SQVTM, CDR2 ANQGSEA. This CDR3 comprises 11 residues. The CDR3 DNA sequence: TGCAGCGCCACCCGGGGTGCGGAGCAGTTCTTC. Residues: CSATRGAEQFF.

Only one count was recorded for this clone. J is TRBJ2-7 and V is TRBV28; 9 bases are shared with TRBD2. Germline CDR1 reads MDHEN; CDR2 reads SYDVKM. The CDR3 is made up of 15 amino acids. J lost 6 bases, V lost 2 bases, and 8 bases had no gene match. Here the CDR3 DNA reads TGTGCCAGCAGTTTAGGCGGCGGGAGGGCCGGCGAGCAGTACTTC. Translating gives CASSLGGGRAGEQYF. The whole variable domain, remainder taken from reference TRBV28 and TRBJ2-7, is DVKVTQSSRYLVKRTGEKVFLECVQDMDHENMFWYRQDPGLGLRLIYFSYDVKMKEKGDIPEGYSVSREKKERFSLILESASTNQTSMYLCASSLGGGRAGEQYFGPGTRLTVT.

This chain uses TRBV6-5 with TRBJ1-1; TRBD1 matches 8 bases. This CDR3 contains 14 residues. CDR1 is MNHEY and CDR2 is SVGAGI in the germline V gene. The V gene end was trimmed by 2 bases and the J gene end by 5 bases; junction bases not matched to a gene: 4. The CDR3 sequence: CASSYGQGWTEAFF. For the CDR3, the DNA is TGTGCCAGCAGTTACGGACAGGGCTGGACTGAAGCTTTCTTT.

The V and J genes are TRBV30 and TRBJ2-1; TRBD2 is a possible D gene (7 bases). Trimming cost V 2 bases and J 7 bases, with 21 bases left between them. The CDR3 consists of 16 residues. The germline V gene has CDR1 GTSNPN and CDR2 SVGIG (reference sequence). Here the CDR3 reads CAWSPPGAGVPNEQFF. CDR3 sequence (DNA): TGTGCCTGGAGTCCCCCAGGGGCGGGGGTCCCTAATGAGCAGTTCTTC.

This clone occurred a few times. The chain has TRBV5-4 and TRBJ1-2; TRBD1 matches at 12 bases. Trimming at V came to 5 bases and at J to 5 bases, leaving 7 bases not matched to a gene. Germline V gene sequence: CDR1 SGHNT, CDR2 YYREEE (reference sequence). The CDR3 is made up of 15 amino acids. The DNA of the CDR3 is TGTGCCAGCAGACTGGGACAGGGGGCGGGGTATGGCTACACCTTC. Translating it yields CASRLGQGAGYGYTF.

The CDR3: CASSQVGQTNTEAFF. The CDR3 DNA sequence: TGCGCCAGCAGCCAAGTTGGACAGACGAACACTGAAGCTTTCTTT. This chain joins TRBV4-3 and TRBJ1-1; TRBD1 might be the D (6 bases). The CDR3 is made up of 15 amino acids. V lost 1 base and J 1 base, leaving 10 bases between the germline ends. Germline V gives CDR1 LGHNA, CDR2 YSLEER.

This chain links TRBV6-4 with TRBJ2-1; maybe TRBD2 (7 bases). V was pared by 0 bases and J by 8 bases, with 14 bases between. The CDR3 is made up of 15 amino acids. CDR1 is MRHNA, CDR2 SNTAGT, per germline. The CDR3 region is CASSDSIGGGHEQFF. CDR3 coding DNA: TGTGCCAGCAGTGACTCTATAGGGGGGGGGCATGAGCAGTTCTTC.

The DNA for the CDR3 is TGTGCCAGCAGTTACCTAGCGGGAGACGCAGATACGCAGTATTTT. Protein: CASSYLAGDADTQYF. The rearrangement links TRBV6-6 to TRBJ2-3, with 10 bases that match TRBD2. Germline CDR1 reads MNHNY; CDR2 reads SVGAGI (reference sequence). The CDR3 totals 15 residues. J was trimmed by 4 bases and V by 2 bases; bases with no gene match: 3.

The gene calls are TRBV7-9 and TRBJ2-3; 11 bases are shared with TRBD2. The CDR3 spans 19 residues. Germline V CDR1 and CDR2: SEHNR, FQNEAQ (reference sequence). Losses at the gene ends were 5 bases for V and 6 bases for J; bases not matched to a gene: 19. This CDR3 reads CASSPRRLASGGIEDTQYF. As DNA, the CDR3 is TGTGCCAGCAGCCCTCGGAGATTGGCTAGCGGGGGGATTGAGGATACGCAGTATTTT. Based on the CDR3 plus reference TRBV7-9 and TRBJ2-3, the full variable domain is DTGVSQNPRHKITKRGQNVTFRCDPISEHNRLYWYRQTLGQGPEFLTYFQNEAQLEKSRLLSDRFSAERPKGSFSTLEIQRTEQGDSAMYLCASSPRRLASGGIEDTQYFGPGTRLTVL.

The rearrangement links TRBV6-5 to TRBJ2-3; either TRBD1 or TRBD2 may supply D (6 bases each). The CDR3 has 16 residues. Between the trimmed V and J ends, which lost 2 bases and 2 bases, there was a span of 14 bases. CDR1 and CDR2 from the germline V gene are MNHEY and SVGAGI. The CDR3 coding sequence is TGTGCCAGCAGTTACGGGCCGGGGGACAACACAGATACGCAGTATTTT. Its translation is CASSYGPGDNTDTQYF.

This clone has more than one count but fewer than ten. V gene TRBV4-2 combines with J gene TRBJ2-1; 7 nucleotides match TRBD2. After removal of 0 bases from V and 2 bases from J, the junction contained 1 base not matched to a gene. Germline lookup yields CDR1 LGHNA and CDR2 YNFKEQ. The CDR3 consists of 15 residues. The CDR3 DNA follows: TGTGCCAGCAGCCAAGAACGGGAGGCCTACAATGAGCAGTTCTTC. It specifies CASSQEREAYNEQFF.

The chain recombines TRBV19 with TRBJ1-4; TRBD1 matches at 7 bases. Looked up from germline, CDR1 is LNHDA and CDR2 is SQIVND (reference sequence). Germline trimming cut 1 base from V and 7 bases from J; bases unmatched to any gene: 9. This CDR3 comprises 16 residues. The CDR3 region is CASSIGEGQLGEKLFF. CDR3 nucleotide sequence: TGTGCCAGTAGTATAGGAGAGGGACAGTTGGGTGAAAAACTGTTTTTT.